This T cell receptor beta chain was sequenced in a study of T cells and Merkel cell carcinoma outcomes. Profiling relied on immunoSEQ multiplex PCR, and the TCRdb table lists in-frame clones only, not all of them. The sample consists of about 6,000 clones, 70% to 85% of them appearing once. V was cut by 6 bases and J by 8 bases, with 13 bases left in between. Germline-derived CDR1 and CDR2 are MNHEY and SVGAGI. CDR3 length: 12 residues. This chain links TRBV6-5 with TRBJ1-1; D possibly corresponds to TRBD1 (6 bases). The sequence was obtained from a human donor with Merkel cell carcinoma. The sample comprised tumor tissue from Merkel cell carcinoma. The CDR3 DNA reads as TGTGCCAGCAGCTGGGACAAACGGGAAGCTTTCTTT. Residues: CASSWDKREAFF.